The clone carrying this T cell receptor beta chain was counted only a few times. Its antigen is unknown. This entry is derived from a study of T cell repertoires in cytomegalovirus infection. Study-level background: From public TCR beta signatures came an indication of both CMV infection and matching HLA type.

TCRdb fed the reads into MiXCR, producing one record per CDR3 protein. The sample carries approximately 200,000 distinct CDR3 sequences, 28% recorded once. V was shortened by 0 bases and J by 2 bases, with 7 bases between the two germline ends. This CDR3 comprises 14 residues. CDR1 is MNHNS and CDR2 is SASEGT in the germline V gene. The study, taken as a whole, reports: There were HLA-C-restricted CMV-specific TCR beta clonotypes dominating the ex vivo response.

Sequences were obtained from PBMCs. The clonotype was recovered from a human donor in good health (CMV status not recorded). Some clones in this sample may be carry-over from other donors' samples. The chain has TRBV6-1 and TRBJ1-2; D remains ambiguous. CDR3 in DNA: TGTGCCAGCAGTGAAGCCCCAATAAACTATGGCTACACCTTC. Translating it yields CASSEAPINYGYTF.